The 9 T cell receptor beta chains reported below all come from one sample, sequenced in a study of PD-L1 blockade in urothelial cancer (dated by TCRdb to 2016 to 2017). The label giving this sample's time point can be read as: pretreatment tumor sample. Library construction relied on the immunoSEQ multiplex PCR assay. Entries here come from immuneACCESS through TCRdb and include only in-frame sequences with V and J called. Some clones fail to appear in such tables; in the studies checked, an unresolved V gene covers under half of the shortfall, and the cause of the remainder is unknown. Recorded for this sample are more than 35,000 clones; 35% to 40% of them occurred a single time. The ten most abundant clones make up 8% to 9.5% of the sample. The sample here was tumor tissue, taken before atezolizumab (anti-PD-L1) treatment. These receptors originate from a man between 60 and 70 years old with urothelial cancer.

About this clone itself: The DNA holds an ambiguous or unread base, and X denotes its residue. The chain carries TRBV5-1 and TRBJ2-7; D unclear. V was shortened by 4 bases and J by 3 bases, with 17 bases between the two germline ends. The CDR3 has 15 amino acids. CDR1 and CDR2 from the germline V gene are SGHRS and YFSETQ. The CDR3 sequence is CASSPSATEXYEQYF. The CDR3 region has the DNA TGCGCCAGCAGCCCGAGCGCGACGGAGAYCTACGAGCAGTACTTC.

V is TRBV29-1 and J is TRBJ1-2, with D unclear. Per germline, CDR1 SQVTM and CDR2 ANQGSEA. This CDR3 has 13 amino acids. V lost 7 bases and J lost 0, with 12 bases in between. This chain's CDR3 is CSASPGANYGYTF. In nucleotides, the CDR3 is TGCAGCGCATCCCCTGGAGCTAACTATGGCTACACCTTC.

This clone was counted ten times or more. The chain combines TRBV11-3 with TRBJ2-3, with a possible D match to TRBD2 (5 bases). Trimming shortened V by 3 bases and J by 2 bases, and 12 bases separated the two germline ends. This CDR3 region has 15 residues. Per germline, CDR1 SGHNT and CDR2 YENEEA. CDR3 protein: CASSLRSGLTDTQYF. DNA for the CDR3: TGTGCCAGCAGCTTGAGAAGCGGACTCACAGATACGCAGTATTTT.

This clone was detected many times. The rearrangement links TRBV11-3 to TRBJ2-7, with D perhaps matching TRBD1 (6 bases). Trimming took off 5 bases at V and 3 bases at J, with 17 bases between the two ends. Germline V lookup: CDR1 SGHNT, CDR2 YENEEA. CDR3 length: 15 residues. For the CDR3, the DNA is TGTGCCAGCAGCCCACCGGGACAATCATTCTACGAGCAGTACTTC. Translation: CASSPPGQSFYEQYF.

This clone was counted only a few times. This chain uses TRBV19 with TRBJ1-4; possibly TRBD1 for D (5 bases). The CDR3 runs 15 residues. Per germline, CDR1 LNHDA and CDR2 SQIVND (reference sequence). V lost 8 bases, J lost 0 bases, and 13 bases lay in between. CDR3 residues: CASFRRGATNEKLFF. CDR3 DNA: TGTGCCAGTTTTCGGAGGGGAGCAACTAATGAAAAACTGTTTTTT.

This clone was recorded at least ten times. The J gene is TRBJ1-2, the V gene TRBV2, with 8 bases fitting TRBD1. CDR1 SNHLY and CDR2 FYNNEI come from the germline V gene. The J segment lost 4 bases and the V segment lost 6 bases, leaving 7 bases of the junction unmatched. This CDR3 has 14 amino acids. CDR3 in DNA: TGTGCCAGCAGCGAACAGGGGGGTGGCTATGGCTACACCTTC. Translating it yields CASSEQGGGYGYTF.

This clone was counted a few times. The genes are TRBV30 and TRBJ1-6; D is perhaps TRBD1 (5 bases). Trimming stripped 5 bases from V and 5 bases from J, with 10 bases between. Germline V gene lookup returns CDR1 GTSNPN and CDR2 SVGIG (reference sequence). The CDR3 sequence is 13 residues long. CDR3 DNA: TGTGCCTGGGGCCAGGGTCATAATTCACCCCTCCACTTT. Translated: CAWGQGHNSPLHF. Variable domain in full (rest from reference TRBV30 and TRBJ1-6): SQTIHQWPATLVQPVGSPLSLECTVEGTSNPNLYWYRQAAGRGLQLLFYSVGIGQISSEVPQNLSASRPQDRQFILSSKKLLLSDSGFYLCAWGQGHNSPLHFGNGTRLTVT.

J is TRBJ2-2 and V is TRBV10-1; D is ambiguous. Germline values: CDR1 WNHNN, CDR2 SYGVQD (reference sequence). With 3 bases removed from V and 0 bases from J, the gap between germline ends came to 8 bases. The CDR3 is 15 residues long. CDR3: CASSEGYANTGELFF. The CDR3 coding sequence is TGCGCCAGCAGTGAAGGCTATGCGAACACCGGGGAGCTGTTTTTT.

The chain carries TRBV6-8 and TRBJ2-3, with D tentatively TRBD2 (6 bases). V lost 7 bases and J lost 2, with 16 bases in between. The germline CDR1 and CDR2 sequences are MNHGY and SAAAGT. The CDR3 extends over 15 amino acids. The CDR3 here is CASTGRGSATDTQYF. The CDR3 DNA sequence: TGTGCCAGCACCGGGCGGGGTTCTGCCACAGATACGCAGTATTTT.